The rows below give T cell receptor beta chains drawn from one sample of a study of early T cells in non-severe SARS-CoV-2 infection. TCRdb itself ran the 5' RACE reads through MiXCR, one entry per CDR3 protein. The table has tens of thousands of distinct CDR3 sequences, 12% seen once. The sequencing sample was made of whole blood. These receptor sequences come from an adult who was a healthcare worker with PCR-confirmed SARS-CoV-2 infection or an uninfected control (not recorded which). The CDR3 runs from the conserved cysteine through the conserved F or W. The D gene is left open where the match is weak. Expanded clones are given a class, and other clones once, few, many or no size at all.

cdr3_length,clone_size,d_call,j_call,v_call,cdr3_nt,cdr3_aa
17,NA,TRBD2,TRBJ2-3,TRBV2,TGTGTCAGCAGTGAAGCGAGGCGGGAGGGCCATACAGATACGCAGTATTTT,CVSSEARREGHTDTQYF
16,medium-sized,NA,TRBJ2-3,TRBV21-1,TGTGCCAGCAGCCCGGCTAGCGGATCCTGCACAGATACGCAGTATTTT,CASSPASGSCTDTQYF
15,NA,NA,TRBJ2-5,TRBV10-3,TGTGCCATCAGCGCATCCCCAGGGGGGCAAGAGACCCAGTACTTC,CAISASPGGQETQYF
15,NA,NA,TRBJ2-3,TRBV11-2,TGTGCCAGCAGCTCGGACCTGAGCCTCACAGATACGCAGTATTTT,CASSSDLSLTDTQYF
14,medium-sized,TRBD2,TRBJ2-2,TRBV24-1,TGTGCCACCAGAGGACTAGGTTCTACCGGGGAGCTGTTTTTT,CATRGLGSTGELFF
14,many,NA,TRBJ1-1,TRBV10-3,TGTGCCATCAGTCGACAAGTGGGGAACACTGAAGCTTTCTTT,CAISRQVGNTEAFF
14,few,TRBD2,TRBJ2-2,TRBV28,TGTGCCAGCCGAATAGCGGGAGCCACCGGGGAGCTGTTTTTT,CASRIAGATGELFF
17,many,TRBD2,TRBJ2-1,TRBV11-2,TGTGCCAGCAGCCTCCGGGAGGGAAGCAGCTCCTACAATGAGCAGTTCTTC,CASSLREGSSSYNEQFF
16,NA,TRBD1,TRBJ2-1,TRBV7-9,TGTGCCAGCAGCGTGGGGACAGGGGGTTCCTACAATGAGCAGTTCTTC,CASSVGTGGSYNEQFF
14,many,TRBD2,TRBJ2-5,TRBV3-1,TGTGCCAGCAGCCTGACTAGCGGACAAGAGACCCAGTACTTC,CASSLTSGQETQYF
18,many,TRBD2,TRBJ2-3,TRBV6-2/TRBV6-3,TGTGCCAGCAGTTACTCGCTGTCCCCGGGACTACACACAGATACGCAGTATTTT,CASSYSLSPGLHTDTQYF
17,few,NA,TRBJ2-2,TRBV5-1,TGCGCCAGCAGCTTGGGCCCCCCGGGAGTGAACACCGGGGAGCTGTTTTTT,CASSLGPPGVNTGELFF
14,NA,NA,TRBJ1-5,TRBV20-1,TGCAGTGCCAGACCAGGGGCCAAGAATCAGCCCCAGCATTTT,CSARPGAKNQPQHF
13,NA,NA,TRBJ1-3,TRBV20-1,TGCAGTGCTAGAGGGGTCGGCGGAAACACCATATATTTT,CSARGVGGNTIYF
16,many,NA,TRBJ2-1,TRBV20-1,TGCAGTGCTAGAGATTTAGGGGGGAGCTCCTACAATGAGCAGTTCTTC,CSARDLGGSSYNEQFF
11,NA,NA,TRBJ2-1,TRBV27,TGTGCCAGCAGTTTATCGGGTGAGCAGTTCTTC,CASSLSGEQFF
14,many,TRBD2,TRBJ2-1,TRBV12-3/TRBV12-4,TGTGCCAGCAGTCCCACCGGGACTAGTCGGATGGCGTTCTTC,CASSPTGTSRMAFF
15,many,NA,TRBJ2-7,TRBV5-1,TGCGCCAGCAGCTTGGCCTTCGGCAGGGGATACGAGCAGTACTTC,CASSLAFGRGYEQYF
13,few,NA,TRBJ2-1,TRBV29-1,TGCAGCGTTGAAGGTGGCGGGCGTGATGAGCAGTTCTTC,CSVEGGGRDEQFF
15,NA,TRBD1,TRBJ1-5,TRBV10-3,TGTGCCAGCAGGGACAGGCTAGCCTCCAATCAGCCCCAGCATTTT,CASRDRLASNQPQHF
14,NA,NA,TRBJ1-6,TRBV3-1,TGTGCCAGCAGCCAGGGAGGGGCTGATTCACCCCTCCACTTT,CASSQGGADSPLHF
14,many,TRBD1,TRBJ2-7,TRBV14,TGTGCCAGCAGCCGGACAGGGTTTCTATACGAGCAGTACTTC,CASSRTGFLYEQYF
13,NA,NA,TRBJ2-3,TRBV10-3,TGTGCCATCAGTGAGTCGGGTAGGGATACGCAGTATTTT,CAISESGRDTQYF
14,few,TRBD2,TRBJ2-7,TRBV20-1,TGCAGTGCCCAAACTGGGACTAGCTTCTACGAGCAGTACTTC,CSAQTGTSFYEQYF